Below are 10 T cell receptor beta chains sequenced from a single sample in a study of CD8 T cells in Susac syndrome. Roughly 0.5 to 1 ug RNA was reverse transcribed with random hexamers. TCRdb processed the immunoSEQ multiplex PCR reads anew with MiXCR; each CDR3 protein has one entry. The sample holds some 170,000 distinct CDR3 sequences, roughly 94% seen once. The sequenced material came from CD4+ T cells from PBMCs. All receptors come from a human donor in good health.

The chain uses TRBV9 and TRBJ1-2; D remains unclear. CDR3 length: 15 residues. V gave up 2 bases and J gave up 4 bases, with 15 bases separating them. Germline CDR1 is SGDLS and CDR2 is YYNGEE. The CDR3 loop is CASSVPEEESYGYTF. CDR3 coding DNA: TGTGCCAGCAGCGTCCCTGAAGAGGAGAGCTATGGCTACACCTTC.

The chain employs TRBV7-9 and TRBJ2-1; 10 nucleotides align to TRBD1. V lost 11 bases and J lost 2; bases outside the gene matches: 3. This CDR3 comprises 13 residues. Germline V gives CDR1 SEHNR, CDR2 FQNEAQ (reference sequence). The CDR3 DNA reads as TGTGCCGGCGGGACAGGGGCCTACAATGAGCAGTTCTTC. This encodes CAGGTGAYNEQFF.

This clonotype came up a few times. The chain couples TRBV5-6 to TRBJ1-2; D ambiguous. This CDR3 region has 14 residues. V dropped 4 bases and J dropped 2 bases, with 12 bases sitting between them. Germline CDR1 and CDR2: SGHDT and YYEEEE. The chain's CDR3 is CASSPSGWNYGYTF. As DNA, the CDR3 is TGTGCCAGCAGCCCAAGCGGGTGGAACTATGGCTACACCTTC.

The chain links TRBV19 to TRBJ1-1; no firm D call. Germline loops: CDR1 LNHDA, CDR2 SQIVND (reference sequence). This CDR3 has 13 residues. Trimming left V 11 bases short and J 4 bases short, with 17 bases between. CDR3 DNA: TGTGCCTCAACCACGGAGGTCGGCACTGAAGCTTTCTTT. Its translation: CASTTEVGTEAFF. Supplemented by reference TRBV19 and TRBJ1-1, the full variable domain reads DGGITQSPKYLFRKEGQNVTLSCEQNLNHDAMYWYRQDPGQGLRLIYYSQIVNDFQKGDIAEGYSVSREKKESFPLTVTSAQKNPTAFYLCASTTEVGTEAFFGQGTRLTVV.

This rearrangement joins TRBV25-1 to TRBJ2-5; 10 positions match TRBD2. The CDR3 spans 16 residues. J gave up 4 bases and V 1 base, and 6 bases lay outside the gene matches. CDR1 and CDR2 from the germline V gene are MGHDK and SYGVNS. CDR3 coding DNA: TGTGCCAGCAGTGAATTCGGTCCTAGCGGGAGAGAGACCCAGTACTTC. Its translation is CASSEFGPSGRETQYF.

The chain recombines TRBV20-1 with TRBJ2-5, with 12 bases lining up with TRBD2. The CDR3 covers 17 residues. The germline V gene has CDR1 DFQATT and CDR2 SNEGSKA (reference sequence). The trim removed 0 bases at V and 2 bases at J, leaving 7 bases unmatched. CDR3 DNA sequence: TGCAGTGCTAGAGATCCTAGCGGGAGGGATACGCAAGAGACCCAGTACTTC. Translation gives CSARDPSGRDTQETQYF.

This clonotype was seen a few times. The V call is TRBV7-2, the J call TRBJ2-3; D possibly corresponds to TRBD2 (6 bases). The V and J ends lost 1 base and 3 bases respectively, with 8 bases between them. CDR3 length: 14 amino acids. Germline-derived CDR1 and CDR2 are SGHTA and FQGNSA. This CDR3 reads CASSLGLATDTQYF. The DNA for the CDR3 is TGTGCCAGCAGCTTAGGGCTAGCGACAGATACGCAGTATTTT.

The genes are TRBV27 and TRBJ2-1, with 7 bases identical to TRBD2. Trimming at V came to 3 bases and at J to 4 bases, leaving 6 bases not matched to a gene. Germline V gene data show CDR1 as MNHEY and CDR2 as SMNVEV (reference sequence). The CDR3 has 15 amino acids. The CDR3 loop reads CASSLAGVPYNEQFF. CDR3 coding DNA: TGTGCCAGCAGTTTGGCGGGGGTGCCATACAATGAGCAGTTCTTC.

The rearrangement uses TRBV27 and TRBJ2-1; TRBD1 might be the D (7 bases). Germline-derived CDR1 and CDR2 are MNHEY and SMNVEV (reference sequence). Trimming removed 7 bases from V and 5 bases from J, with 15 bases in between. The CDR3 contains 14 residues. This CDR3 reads CASTRGTADNEQFF. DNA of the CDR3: TGTGCCAGCACCCGGGGGACAGCCGACAATGAGCAGTTCTTC.

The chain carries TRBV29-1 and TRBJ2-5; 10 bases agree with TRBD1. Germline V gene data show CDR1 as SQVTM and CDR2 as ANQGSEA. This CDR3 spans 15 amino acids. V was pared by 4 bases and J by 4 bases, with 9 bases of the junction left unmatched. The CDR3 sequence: CSVVRDRGFLETQYF. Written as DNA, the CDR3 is TGCAGCGTTGTCCGGGACAGGGGTTTTCTAGAGACCCAGTACTTC. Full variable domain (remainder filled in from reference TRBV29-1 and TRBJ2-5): SAVISQKPSRDICQRGTSLTIQCQVDSQVTMMFWYRQQPGQSLTLIATANQGSEATYESGFVIDKFPISRPNLTFSTLTVSNMSPEDSSIYLCSVVRDRGFLETQYFGPGTRLLVL.